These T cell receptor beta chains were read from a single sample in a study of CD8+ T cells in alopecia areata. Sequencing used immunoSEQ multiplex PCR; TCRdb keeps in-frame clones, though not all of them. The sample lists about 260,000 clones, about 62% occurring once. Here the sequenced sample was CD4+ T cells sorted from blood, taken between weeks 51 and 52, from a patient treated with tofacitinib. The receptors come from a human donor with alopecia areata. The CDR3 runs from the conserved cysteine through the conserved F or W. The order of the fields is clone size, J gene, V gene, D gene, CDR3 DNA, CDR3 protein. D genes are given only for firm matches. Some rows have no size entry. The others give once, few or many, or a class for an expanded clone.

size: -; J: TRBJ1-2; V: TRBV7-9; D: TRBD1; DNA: TGTGCCAGCAGCTTTGGGACAGGGCGAGGCTACACCTTC; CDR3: CASSFGTGRGYTF
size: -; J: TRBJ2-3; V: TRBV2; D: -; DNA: TGTGCCAGCACCCTTTTCCAATTCACAGATACGCAGTATTTT; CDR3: CASTLFQFTDTQYF
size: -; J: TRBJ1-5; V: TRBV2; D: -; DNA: TGTGCCAGCAGTGAGGACCTTCAGCCCCAGCATTTT; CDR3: CASSEDLQPQHF
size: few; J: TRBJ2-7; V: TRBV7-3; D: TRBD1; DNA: TGTGCCAGCAGCTTAGGATGGGGACAGGGATACGAGCAGTACTTC; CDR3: CASSLGWGQGYEQYF
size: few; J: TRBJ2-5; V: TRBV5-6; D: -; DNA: TGTGCCAGCAGCTTGTCCCCTTGGGAGACCCAGTACTTC; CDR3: CASSLSPWETQYF
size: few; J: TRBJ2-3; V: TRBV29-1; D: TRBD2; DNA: TGCAGCGTTGTAGCGGGGGGGCCTAATACGCAGTATTTT; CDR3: CSVVAGGPNTQYF
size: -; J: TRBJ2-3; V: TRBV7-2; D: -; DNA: TGTGCCAGCAGCTGGTGGGGAGGCCGCACAGATACGCAGTATTTT; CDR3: CASSWWGGRTDTQYF
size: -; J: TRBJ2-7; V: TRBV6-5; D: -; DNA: TGTGCCAGCAGACTGGGGACATCTTATTACGAGCAGTACTTC; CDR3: CASRLGTSYYEQYF
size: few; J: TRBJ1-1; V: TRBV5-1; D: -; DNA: TGCGCCAGCAGCTTGGCGTTTTCCCCAGAAGGAAGTACTGAAGCTTTCTTT; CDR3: CASSLAFSPEGSTEAFF
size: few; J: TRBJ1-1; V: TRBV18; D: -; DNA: TGTGCCAGCTCACCAGGGATACCGAACACTGAAGCTTTCTTT; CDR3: CASSPGIPNTEAFF
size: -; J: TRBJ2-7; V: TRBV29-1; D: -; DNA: TGCAGCGTTGTTAGGGACTCCGGAGGAGACGAGCAGTACTTC; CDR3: CSVVRDSGGDEQYF